Following are 26 T cell receptor beta chains from one sample sequenced in a study of blood T cells in healthy people across ages. For the second PCR, which ran for about 6 to 11 cycles, a sample-barcoded 5' primer and a J-beta primer mix were used. TCRdb itself ran the 5' RACE reads through MiXCR, one entry per CDR3 protein. Among 1.5 million to 2 million distinct CDR3 sequences listed, roughly 50% were seen once. Source material: blood. These receptors all come from a woman between 40 and 50 years old in good health.

The rearrangement joins TRBV7-2 to TRBJ2-1; tentative D call: TRBD1 (5 bases). The germline V gene has CDR1 SGHTA and CDR2 FQGNSA. CDR3 length: 16 residues. Between the trimmed V and J ends, which lost 4 bases and 4 bases, there was a span of 17 bases. CDR3 nucleotide sequence: TGTGCCAGCAGCTCCACTCCAAGACAGTTATACAATGAGCAGTTCTTC. Residues: CASSSTPRQLYNEQFF.

This clonotype occurred a few times. The chain uses TRBV27 and TRBJ2-5, with TRBD1 as a possible D gene (6 bases). Trimming took 5 bases from V and 6 from J, leaving 19 bases between them. Germline-derived CDR1 and CDR2 are MNHEY and SMNVEV (reference sequence). The CDR3 covers 15 residues. The CDR3 region has the DNA TGTGCCAGCAGTACTCGAACAGGGTTCTTGAAGACCCAGTACTTC. Protein: CASSTRTGFLKTQYF.

The chain combines TRBV5-5 with TRBJ2-7; D not certain. The germline V gene has CDR1 SGHKS and CDR2 YYEKEE (reference sequence). The length of the CDR3 is 15 residues. Trimming took 6 bases from V and 0 from J, leaving 16 bases between them. The CDR3 DNA is TGTGCCAGCATAGAATTTCCTAGGAGCTCCTACGAGCAGTACTTC. This translates into CASIEFPRSSYEQYF.

V and J are TRBV7-2 and TRBJ2-5; D is possibly TRBD1 (6 bases). The V end was cut by 8 bases, the J end by 5 bases, with 18 bases between. From germline, CDR1 is SGHTA and CDR2 FQGNSA. The CDR3 has 14 amino acids. CDR3 in amino acids: CASGQGRGLETQYF. DNA for the CDR3: TGTGCCAGCGGCCAGGGTAGGGGGTTGGAGACCCAGTACTTC.

The J gene is TRBJ2-1, the V gene TRBV7-9; D is undetermined. Per germline, CDR1 SEHNR and CDR2 FQNEAQ (reference sequence). The CDR3 sequence is 12 residues long. The germline V and J ends were trimmed by 5 bases and 12 bases, with 14 bases remaining between them. As DNA, the CDR3 is TGTGCCAGCAGCGATTTGGCTGTCGCGCAGTTCTTC. Protein: CASSDLAVAQFF.

The V call is TRBV12-3 or TRBV12-4, the J call TRBJ1-4; no clear D. Trimming shortened V by 4 bases and J by 5 bases, and 5 bases separated the two germline ends. This CDR3 contains 12 residues. The CDR3 here is CASSSPNEKLFF. The CDR3 nucleotides read TGTGCCAGCAGTTCACCCAATGAAAAACTGTTTTTT.

This clonotype showed up just a few times. The chain joins TRBV28 to TRBJ1-5; no clear D. V was shortened by 3 bases and J by 0 bases, with 9 bases between the two germline ends. CDR3 length equals 15 residues. The germline CDR1 and CDR2 sequences are MDHEN and SYDVKM. The CDR3 loop is CASSFRTDSNQPQHF. CDR3 bases: TGTGCCAGCAGTTTTCGGACGGATAGCAATCAGCCCCAGCATTTT.

This clonotype was found once. The DNA for the CDR3 is TGCAGTGCTAGAACCATAGCGGGGGGGAGGGAGCAGTTCTTC. It is translated as CSARTIAGGREQFF. The J gene is TRBJ2-1, the V gene TRBV20-1; TRBD2 matches at 11 bases. The CDR3 length is 14 residues. The trim removed 2 bases at V and 10 bases at J, leaving 7 bases unmatched. The germline V gene has CDR1 DFQATT and CDR2 SNEGSKA (reference sequence).

This clonotype was observed a handful of times. The chain joins TRBV27 to TRBJ1-5; D remains ambiguous. Trimming shortened V by 7 bases and J by 4 bases, and 11 bases separated the two germline ends. From germline, CDR1 is MNHEY and CDR2 SMNVEV (reference sequence). There are 13 residues in the CDR3. In nucleotides, the CDR3 is TGTGCCAGCACCCAACCCCGTAATCAGCCCCAGCATTTT. Its protein product is CASTQPRNQPQHF.

Notes on this clonotype: A junction end diverges from the germline sequence, so it may reflect a read error. This chain uses TRBV28 with TRBJ2-3, with a possible D match to TRBD1 (5 bases). This CDR3 region has 15 residues. Germline V lookup: CDR1 MDHEN, CDR2 SYDVKM. The CDR3 reads CASSLFGQGGDTQYF. CDR3 DNA: TGTGCCAGTAGTTTATTCGGGCAGGGTGGTGATACGCAGTATTTT.

This clonotype has ten or more counts. The rearrangement uses TRBV7-8 and TRBJ1-2, with 7 bases identical to TRBD1. The CDR3 covers 13 residues. Germline V gene sequence: CDR1 SGHVS, CDR2 FQNEAQ. J was trimmed by 8 bases and V by 5 bases; bases with no gene match: 8. The CDR3 DNA sequence: TGTGCCAGCAGCCCCTACAGGGGCGGGGGCTACACCTTC. Translation: CASSPYRGGGYTF.

The chain recombines TRBV2 with TRBJ2-1, with 11 positions matching TRBD1. V shed 6 bases, J shed 9 bases, and the junction held 10 bases outside the gene matches. The CDR3 totals 15 residues. Germline assignment: CDR1 SNHLY and CDR2 FYNNEI. Here the CDR3 reads CASSPGQGALSEQFF. The CDR3 DNA is TGTGCCAGCAGCCCCGGACAGGGGGCCTTGAGTGAGCAGTTCTTC.

Regarding this clonotype: One end of the junction fails to match germline, which may point to a read error. The V and J genes are TRBV6-5 and TRBJ2-1; maybe TRBD2 (7 bases). CDR3 length equals 16 residues. CDR1 is MNHEY, CDR2 SVGAGI, per germline. Written as DNA, the CDR3 is TGTGCCAGCAGTTTCATCCGGGGGGCCTCCGACAATGAGCAGTTCTTC. Amino acid sequence: CASSFIRGASDNEQFF.

The chain employs TRBV20-1 and TRBJ2-5, with D tentatively TRBD1 (5 bases). Germline loops: CDR1 DFQATT, CDR2 SNEGSKA (reference sequence). CDR3 length equals 12 residues. Trimming stripped 5 bases from V and 8 bases from J, with 15 bases between. CDR3 amino acids: CSAATGPRTQYF. The CDR3 DNA is TGCAGTGCTGCTACAGGCCCCAGAACCCAGTACTTC.

For the CDR3, the DNA is TGTGCCAGCAGCGACCGGGCCAAAAGGTCCAGTGAGCAGTTCTTC. It yields the protein CASSDRAKRSSEQFF. The chain recombines TRBV7-9 with TRBJ2-1; D gene unclear. The germline V gene encodes CDR1 SEHNR and CDR2 FQNEAQ (reference sequence). Trimming shortened V by 5 bases and J by 9 bases, and 20 bases separated the two germline ends. The CDR3 runs 15 residues.

The V gene is TRBV7-2, the J gene TRBJ1-2; D remains unclear. The CDR3 contains 14 residues. CDR1 and CDR2 (germline): SGHTA, FQGNSA. Trimming took off 1 base at V and 6 bases at J, with 12 bases between the two ends. The CDR3 region has the DNA TGTGCCAGCAGCTTAGGGTCGGTGGGAGATGGCTACACCTTC. As protein: CASSLGSVGDGYTF.

This clonotype was recorded a few times. The chain carries TRBV13 and TRBJ1-4; no reliable D call. The CDR3 loop spans 14 amino acids. The V end was cut by 5 bases, the J end by 10 bases, with 17 bases between. Germline CDR1 and CDR2: PRHDT and FYEKMQ (reference sequence). CDR3 protein: CASSHTDQSGKLFF. The CDR3 coding sequence is TGTGCCAGCAGCCATACCGACCAGAGTGGAAAACTGTTTTTT.

The CDR3 loop is CSALVAGINEQFF. CDR3 coding DNA: TGCAGTGCTTTGGTAGCGGGGATTAATGAGCAGTTCTTC. The chain joins TRBV20-1 to TRBJ2-1, with TRBD2 matching over 8 bases. There are 13 residues in the CDR3. The V gene end was trimmed by 5 bases and the J gene end by 7 bases; junction bases not matched to a gene: 7. Germline lookup yields CDR1 DFQATT and CDR2 SNEGSKA (reference sequence).

The chain recombines TRBV28 with TRBJ1-2; the D gene is possibly TRBD1 (5 bases). CDR1 and CDR2 from the germline V gene are MDHEN and SYDVKM. V was pared by 1 base and J by 5 bases, with 14 bases between. CDR3 size: 15 residues. The CDR3 loop is CASSLSRGGLYGYTF. The CDR3 DNA reads TGTGCCAGCAGTTTATCTCGGGGGGGGTTGTATGGCTACACCTTC.

The V call is TRBV11-2, the J call TRBJ1-6, with unresolved D. This CDR3 has 18 residues. Trimming stripped 2 bases from V and 0 bases from J, with 14 bases between. Germline CDR1 and CDR2: SGHAT and FQNNGV. The CDR3 loop is CASSLYAGSSSYNSPLHF. CDR3 bases: TGTGCCAGCAGCTTATACGCGGGGTCGAGCTCCTATAATTCACCCCTCCACTTT. The variable domain in full, completed from reference TRBV11-2 and TRBJ1-6, reads EAGVAQSPRYKIIEKRQSVAFWCNPISGHATLYWYQQILGQGPKLLIQFQNNGVVDDSQLPKDRFSAERLKGVDSTLKIQPAKLEDSAVYLCASSLYAGSSSYNSPLHFGNGTRLTVT.

The chain is built from TRBV7-9 and TRBJ2-3, with 7 bases that match TRBD1. Trimming at V came to 0 bases and at J to 0 bases, leaving 3 bases not matched to a gene. CDR1 is SEHNR and CDR2 is FQNEAQ in the germline V gene (reference sequence). The CDR3 has 16 amino acids. CDR3 loop: CASSLAQGKSTDTQYF. As DNA, the CDR3 is TGTGCCAGCAGCTTAGCACAGGGGAAGAGCACAGATACGCAGTATTTT.

The chain links TRBV29-1 to TRBJ1-4; TRBD1 is a possible D gene (5 bases). CDR1 SQVTM and CDR2 ANQGSEA come from the germline V gene. This CDR3 is 13 amino acids long. CDR3 sequence (DNA): TGCGGGGGTAGGACACCGGCAGGTGAAAAACTGTTTTTT. Its protein is CGGRTPAGEKLFF. Full variable domain (remainder filled in from reference TRBV29-1 and TRBJ1-4): SAVISQKPSRDICQRGTSLTIQCQVDSQVTMMFWYRQQPGQSLTLIATANQGSEATYESGFVIDKFPISRPNLTFSTLTVSNMSPEDSSIYLCGGRTPAGEKLFFGSGTQLSVL.

The chain employs TRBV25-1 and TRBJ1-4; unclear D gene. The CDR3 is made up of 15 amino acids. CDR1 and CDR2 from the germline V gene are MGHDK and SYGVNS. Between the trimmed V and J ends, which lost 2 bases and 4 bases, there was a span of 11 bases. The CDR3 protein is CASSEGLLGNEKLFF. The CDR3 bases are TGTGCCAGCAGTGAAGGTCTCTTGGGTAATGAAAAACTGTTTTTT.

The chain employs TRBV4-2 and TRBJ1-4, with 10 bases identical to TRBD1. The germline V gene encodes CDR1 LGHNA and CDR2 YNFKEQ. The CDR3 has 15 residues. J was trimmed by 7 bases and V by 3 bases; bases with no gene match: 5. CDR3 loop: CASSQETGGGEKLFF. The CDR3 DNA reads as TGTGCCAGCAGCCAGGAGACAGGGGGCGGTGAAAAACTGTTTTTT.

This clonotype was observed a handful of times. Written as DNA, the CDR3 is TGTGCCAGCTCACCGAGGAAGTACAATGAGCAGTTCTTC. Translating it yields CASSPRKYNEQFF. The chain couples TRBV18 to TRBJ2-1; D remains unclear. Trimming removed 3 bases from V and 4 bases from J, with 7 bases in between. The germline CDR1 and CDR2 sequences are KGHSH and LQKENI. The CDR3 extends over 13 amino acids.

The chain links TRBV29-1 to TRBJ2-1; TRBD1 is a possible D gene (6 bases). Germline V gene lookup returns CDR1 SQVTM and CDR2 ANQGSEA. CDR3 length: 12 residues. V was trimmed by 7 bases and J by 2 bases, leaving 9 bases between them. CDR3 amino acids: CSADSTYNEQFF. The CDR3 DNA sequence: TGCAGCGCGGACAGTACCTACAATGAGCAGTTCTTC.